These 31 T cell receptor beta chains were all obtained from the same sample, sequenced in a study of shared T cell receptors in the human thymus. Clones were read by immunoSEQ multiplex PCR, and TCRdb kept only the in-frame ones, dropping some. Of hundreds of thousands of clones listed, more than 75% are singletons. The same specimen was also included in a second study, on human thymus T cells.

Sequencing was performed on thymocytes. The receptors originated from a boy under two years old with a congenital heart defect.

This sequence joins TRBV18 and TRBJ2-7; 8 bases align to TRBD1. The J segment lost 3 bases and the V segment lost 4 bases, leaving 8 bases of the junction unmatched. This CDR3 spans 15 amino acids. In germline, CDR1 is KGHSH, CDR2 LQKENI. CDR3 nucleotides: TGTGCCAGCTCACTAAACGACAGGGGTGGCTACGAGCAGTACTTC. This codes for CASSLNDRGGYEQYF.

The CDR3 sequence: CSAARDTQYF. As DNA, the CDR3 is TGCAGTGCTGCTAGAGATACGCAGTATTTT. This rearrangement joins TRBV20-1 to TRBJ2-3; D call uncertain. CDR1 is DFQATT, CDR2 SNEGSKA, per germline (reference sequence). V lost 5 bases and J 5 bases, leaving 5 bases between the germline ends. The CDR3 has 10 residues.

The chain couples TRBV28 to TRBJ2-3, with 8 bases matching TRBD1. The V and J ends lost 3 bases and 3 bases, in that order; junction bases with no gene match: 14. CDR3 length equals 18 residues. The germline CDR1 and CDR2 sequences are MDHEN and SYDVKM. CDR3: CASSFGMNPRGRTDTQYF. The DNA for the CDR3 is TGTGCCAGCAGTTTTGGAATGAACCCCAGGGGGCGGACAGATACGCAGTATTTT.

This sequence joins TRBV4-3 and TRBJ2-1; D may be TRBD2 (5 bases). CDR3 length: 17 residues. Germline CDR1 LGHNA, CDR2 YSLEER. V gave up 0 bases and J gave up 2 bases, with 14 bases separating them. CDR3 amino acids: CASSQDGVASAYNEQFF. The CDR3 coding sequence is TGCGCCAGCAGCCAAGATGGCGTAGCGAGCGCCTACAATGAGCAGTTCTTC.

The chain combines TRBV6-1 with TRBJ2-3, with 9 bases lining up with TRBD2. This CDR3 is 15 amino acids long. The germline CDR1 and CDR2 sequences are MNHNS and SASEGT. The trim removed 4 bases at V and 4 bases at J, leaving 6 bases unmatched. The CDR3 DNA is TGTGCCAGCAGTGCCCTAGCGGGGTGGTCAGATACGCAGTATTTT. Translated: CASSALAGWSDTQYF.

CDR3 sequence reads: CASSSHTGIGEKLFF. CDR3 nucleotide sequence: TGTGCCAGCAGCTCCCATACGGGGATCGGTGAAAAACTGTTTTTT. The chain has TRBV28 and TRBJ1-4, with D uncertain. CDR1 is MDHEN and CDR2 is SYDVKM in the germline V gene. The V gene lost 6 bases and the J gene lost 7 bases, with 18 bases spanning the gap. The CDR3 runs 15 residues.

CDR3 in amino acids: CAWSSGTGSYGYTF. Written as DNA, the CDR3 is TGTGCCTGGAGTTCCGGGACAGGGTCCTATGGCTACACCTTC. The V call is TRBV30, the J call TRBJ1-2; the match to TRBD1 covers 9 bases. This CDR3 has 14 residues. With 2 bases clipped from V and 4 bases from J, the junction kept 5 bases outside the gene matches. CDR1 and CDR2 from the germline V gene are GTSNPN and SVGIG (reference sequence).

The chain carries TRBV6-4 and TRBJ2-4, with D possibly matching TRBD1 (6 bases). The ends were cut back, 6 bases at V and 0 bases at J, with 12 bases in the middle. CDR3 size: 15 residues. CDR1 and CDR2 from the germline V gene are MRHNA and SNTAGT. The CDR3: CASRSGTLAKNIQYF. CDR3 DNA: TGTGCCAGCAGGAGTGGGACACTAGCCAAAAACATTCAGTACTTC.

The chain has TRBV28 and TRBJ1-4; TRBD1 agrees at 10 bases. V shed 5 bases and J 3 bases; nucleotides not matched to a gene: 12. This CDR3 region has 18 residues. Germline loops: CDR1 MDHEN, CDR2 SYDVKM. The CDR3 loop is CASSLNGTGVFSNEKLFF. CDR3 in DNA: TGTGCCAGCAGTCTGAATGGGACAGGGGTGTTTTCTAATGAAAAACTGTTTTTT.

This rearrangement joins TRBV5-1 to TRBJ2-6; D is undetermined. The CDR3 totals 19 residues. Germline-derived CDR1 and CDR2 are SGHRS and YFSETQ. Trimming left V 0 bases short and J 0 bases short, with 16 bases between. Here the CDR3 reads CASSLEGKNSLSGANVLTF. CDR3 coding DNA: TGCGCCAGCAGCTTGGAAGGAAAAAACAGCCTCTCTGGGGCCAACGTCCTGACTTTC.

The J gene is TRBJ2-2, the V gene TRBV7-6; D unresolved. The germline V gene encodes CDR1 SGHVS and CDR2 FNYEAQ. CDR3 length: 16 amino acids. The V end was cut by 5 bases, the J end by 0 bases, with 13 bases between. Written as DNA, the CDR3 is TGTGCCAGCAGCCCCGGTCGCCGGGCGAACACCGGGGAGCTGTTTTTT. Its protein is CASSPGRRANTGELFF.

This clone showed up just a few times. CDR3 coding DNA: TGCGCCAGCAGCCAAGGACAGTCTTTCTACGAGCAGTACTTC. It yields the protein CASSQGQSFYEQYF. The V call is TRBV4-3, the J call TRBJ2-7, with D perhaps matching TRBD1 (5 bases). The CDR3 totals 14 residues. Germline CDR1 is LGHNA and CDR2 is YSLEER. The ends were cut back, 1 base at V and 3 bases at J, with 10 bases in the middle.

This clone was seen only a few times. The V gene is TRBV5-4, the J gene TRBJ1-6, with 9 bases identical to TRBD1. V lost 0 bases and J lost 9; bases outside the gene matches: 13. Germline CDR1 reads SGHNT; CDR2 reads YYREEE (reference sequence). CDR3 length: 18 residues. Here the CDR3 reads CASSLGPPQGATTSPLHF. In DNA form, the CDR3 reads TGTGCCAGCAGCTTGGGCCCACCACAGGGGGCTACTACTTCACCCCTCCACTTT.

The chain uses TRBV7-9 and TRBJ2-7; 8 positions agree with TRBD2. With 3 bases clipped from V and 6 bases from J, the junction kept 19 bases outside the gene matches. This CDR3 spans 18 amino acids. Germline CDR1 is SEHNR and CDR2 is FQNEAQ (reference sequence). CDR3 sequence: CASSLPNPDSGVGGEQYF. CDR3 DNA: TGTGCCAGCAGCTTGCCAAACCCCGATAGCGGGGTCGGAGGCGAGCAGTACTTC. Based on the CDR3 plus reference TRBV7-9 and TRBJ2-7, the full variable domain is DTGVSQNPRHKITKRGQNVTFRCDPISEHNRLYWYRQTLGQGPEFLTYFQNEAQLEKSRLLSDRFSAERPKGSFSTLEIQRTEQGDSAMYLCASSLPNPDSGVGGEQYFGPGTRLTVT.

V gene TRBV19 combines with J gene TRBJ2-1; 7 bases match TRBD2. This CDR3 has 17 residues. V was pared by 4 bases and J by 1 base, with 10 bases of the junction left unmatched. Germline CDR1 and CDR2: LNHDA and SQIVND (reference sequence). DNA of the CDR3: TGTGCCAGTAGTAGCCCCAGAAACGGGGGGTCCTACAATGAGCAGTTCTTC. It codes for CASSSPRNGGSYNEQFF.

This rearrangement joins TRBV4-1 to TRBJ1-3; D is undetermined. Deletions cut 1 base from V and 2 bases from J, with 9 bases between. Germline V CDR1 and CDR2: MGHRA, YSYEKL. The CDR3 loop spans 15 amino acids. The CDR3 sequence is CASSQGRGAGNTIYF. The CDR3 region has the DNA TGCGCCAGCAGCCAAGGTCGGGGAGCTGGAAACACCATATATTTT.

The CDR3 DNA sequence: TGTGCCAGCAGCACCGTATTTTCCGAAGTGAGGACCGGGGAGCTGTTTTTT. Encoded protein: CASSTVFSEVRTGELFF. The chain is built from TRBV7-2 and TRBJ2-2; D is uncertain. Germline lookup yields CDR1 SGHTA and CDR2 FQGNSA. The CDR3 length is 17 residues. Between the trimmed V and J ends, which lost 5 bases and 5 bases, there was a span of 21 bases.

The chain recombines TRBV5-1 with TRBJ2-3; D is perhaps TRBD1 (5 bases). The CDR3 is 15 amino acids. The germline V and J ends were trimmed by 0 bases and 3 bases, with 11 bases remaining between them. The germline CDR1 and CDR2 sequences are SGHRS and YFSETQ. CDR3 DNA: TGCGCCAGCAGCTTGGAAGGGGCTCGGACAGATACGCAGTATTTT. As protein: CASSLEGARTDTQYF.

The CDR3 reads CASSLPDRVTYEQYF. Written as DNA, the CDR3 is TGCGCCAGCAGCTTGCCGGACAGGGTGACCTACGAGCAGTACTTC. The genes are TRBV5-1 and TRBJ2-7, with 8 positions matching TRBD1. V lost 1 base to trimming and J lost 2 bases; unmatched junction nucleotides: 5. CDR3 length: 15 residues. Germline V CDR1 and CDR2: SGHRS, YFSETQ.

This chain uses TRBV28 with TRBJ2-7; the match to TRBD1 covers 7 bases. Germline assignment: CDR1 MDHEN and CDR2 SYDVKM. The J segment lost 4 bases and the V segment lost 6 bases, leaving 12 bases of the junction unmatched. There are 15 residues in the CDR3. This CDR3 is CASSPRQGRGYEQYF. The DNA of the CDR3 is TGTGCCAGCAGCCCAAGACAGGGTCGGGGTTACGAGCAGTACTTC.

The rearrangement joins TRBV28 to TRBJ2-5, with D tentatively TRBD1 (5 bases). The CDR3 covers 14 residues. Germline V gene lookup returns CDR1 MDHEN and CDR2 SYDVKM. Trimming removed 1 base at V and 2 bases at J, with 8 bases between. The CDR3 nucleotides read TGTGCCAGCAGTTTATTTCAGGGTCAAGAGACCCAGTACTTC. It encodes CASSLFQGQETQYF.

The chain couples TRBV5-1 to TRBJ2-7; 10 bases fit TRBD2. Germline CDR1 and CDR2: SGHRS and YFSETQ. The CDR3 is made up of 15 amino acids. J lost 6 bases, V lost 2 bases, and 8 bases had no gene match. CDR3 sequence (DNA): TGCGCCAGCAGCTTAATAGCGGGAGGAATCTCCGAGCAGTACTTC. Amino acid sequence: CASSLIAGGISEQYF.

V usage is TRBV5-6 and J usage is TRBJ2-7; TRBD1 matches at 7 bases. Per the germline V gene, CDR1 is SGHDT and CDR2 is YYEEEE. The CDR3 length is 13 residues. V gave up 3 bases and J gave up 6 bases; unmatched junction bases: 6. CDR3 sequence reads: CASSSDRELEQYF. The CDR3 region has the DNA TGTGCCAGCAGCTCCGACAGGGAGCTCGAGCAGTACTTC.

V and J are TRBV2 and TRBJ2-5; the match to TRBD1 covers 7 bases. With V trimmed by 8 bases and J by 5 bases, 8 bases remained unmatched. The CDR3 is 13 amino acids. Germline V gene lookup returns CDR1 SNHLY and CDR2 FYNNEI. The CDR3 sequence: CASADRVGETQYF. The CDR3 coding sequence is TGTGCCAGCGCAGACAGGGTAGGGGAGACCCAGTACTTC.

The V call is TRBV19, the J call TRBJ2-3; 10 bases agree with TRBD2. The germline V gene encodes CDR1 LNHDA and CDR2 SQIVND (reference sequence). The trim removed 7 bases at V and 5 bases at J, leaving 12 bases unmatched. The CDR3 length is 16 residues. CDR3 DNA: TGTGCCAGTATGGAGGGTCCGGTAGCGGGAGGAGATACGCAGTATTTT. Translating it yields CASMEGPVAGGDTQYF.

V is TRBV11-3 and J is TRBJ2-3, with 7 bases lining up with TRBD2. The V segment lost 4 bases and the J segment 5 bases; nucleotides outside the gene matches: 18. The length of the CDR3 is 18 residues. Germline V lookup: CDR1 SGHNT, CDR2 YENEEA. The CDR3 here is CASSSGRASGMSGDTQYF. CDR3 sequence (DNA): TGTGCCAGCAGCTCGGGGAGAGCGAGCGGGATGTCTGGAGATACGCAGTATTTT.

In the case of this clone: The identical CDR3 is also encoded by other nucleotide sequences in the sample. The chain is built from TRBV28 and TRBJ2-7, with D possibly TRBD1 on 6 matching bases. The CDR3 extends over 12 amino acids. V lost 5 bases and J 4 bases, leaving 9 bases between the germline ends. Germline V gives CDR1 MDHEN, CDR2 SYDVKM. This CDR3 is CASSARGYEQYF. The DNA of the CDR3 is TGTGCCAGCAGTGCCAGGGGTTACGAGCAGTACTTC.

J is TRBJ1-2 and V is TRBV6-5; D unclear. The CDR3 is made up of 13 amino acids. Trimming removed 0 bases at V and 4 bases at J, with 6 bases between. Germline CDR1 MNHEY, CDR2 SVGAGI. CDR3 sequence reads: CASSYSQIYGYTF. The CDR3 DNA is TGTGCCAGCAGTTACTCACAAATCTATGGCTACACCTTC.

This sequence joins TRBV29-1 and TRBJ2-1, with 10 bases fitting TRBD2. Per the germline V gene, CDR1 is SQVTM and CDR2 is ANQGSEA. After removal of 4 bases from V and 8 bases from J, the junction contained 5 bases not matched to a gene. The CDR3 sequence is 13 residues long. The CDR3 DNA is TGCAGCGTTGGGGAGCGGGGGGGCCATGAGCAGTTCTTC. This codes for CSVGERGGHEQFF.

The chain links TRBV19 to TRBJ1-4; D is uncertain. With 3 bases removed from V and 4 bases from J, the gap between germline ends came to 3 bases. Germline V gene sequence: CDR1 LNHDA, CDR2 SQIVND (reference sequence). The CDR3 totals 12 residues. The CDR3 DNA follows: TGTGCCAGTAGTATCCTTAATGAAAAACTGTTTTTT. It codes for CASSILNEKLFF.

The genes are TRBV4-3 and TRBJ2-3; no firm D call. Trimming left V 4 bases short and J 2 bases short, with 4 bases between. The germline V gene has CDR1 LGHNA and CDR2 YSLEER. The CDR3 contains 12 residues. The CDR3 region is CASSLNTDTQYF. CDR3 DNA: TGCGCCAGCAGCCTAAACACAGATACGCAGTATTTT.